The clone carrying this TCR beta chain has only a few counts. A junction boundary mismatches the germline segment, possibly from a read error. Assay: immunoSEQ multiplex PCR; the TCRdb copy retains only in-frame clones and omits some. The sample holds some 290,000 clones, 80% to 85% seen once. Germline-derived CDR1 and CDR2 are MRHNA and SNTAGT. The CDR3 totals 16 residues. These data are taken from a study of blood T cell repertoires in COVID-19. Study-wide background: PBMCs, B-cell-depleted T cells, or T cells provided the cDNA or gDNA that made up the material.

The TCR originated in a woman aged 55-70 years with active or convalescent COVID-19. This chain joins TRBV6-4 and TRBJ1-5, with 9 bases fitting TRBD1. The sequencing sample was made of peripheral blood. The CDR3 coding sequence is TGTGCCAGCAGCGACTTTTTACAGGGGGCGTCTCAGCCCCAGCATTTT. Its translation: CASSDFLQGASQPQHF.